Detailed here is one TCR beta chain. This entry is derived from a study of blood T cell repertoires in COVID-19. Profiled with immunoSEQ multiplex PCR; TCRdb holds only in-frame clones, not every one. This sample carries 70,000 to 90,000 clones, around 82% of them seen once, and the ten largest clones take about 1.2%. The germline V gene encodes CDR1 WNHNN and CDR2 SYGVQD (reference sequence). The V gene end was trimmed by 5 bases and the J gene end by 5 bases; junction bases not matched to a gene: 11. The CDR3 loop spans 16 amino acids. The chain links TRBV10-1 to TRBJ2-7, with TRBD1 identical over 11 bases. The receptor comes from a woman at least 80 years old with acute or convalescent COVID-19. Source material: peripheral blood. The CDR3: CASSMSPGQGVDEQYF. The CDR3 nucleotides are TGCGCCAGCAGTATGAGTCCGGGACAGGGGGTCGACGAGCAGTACTTC.